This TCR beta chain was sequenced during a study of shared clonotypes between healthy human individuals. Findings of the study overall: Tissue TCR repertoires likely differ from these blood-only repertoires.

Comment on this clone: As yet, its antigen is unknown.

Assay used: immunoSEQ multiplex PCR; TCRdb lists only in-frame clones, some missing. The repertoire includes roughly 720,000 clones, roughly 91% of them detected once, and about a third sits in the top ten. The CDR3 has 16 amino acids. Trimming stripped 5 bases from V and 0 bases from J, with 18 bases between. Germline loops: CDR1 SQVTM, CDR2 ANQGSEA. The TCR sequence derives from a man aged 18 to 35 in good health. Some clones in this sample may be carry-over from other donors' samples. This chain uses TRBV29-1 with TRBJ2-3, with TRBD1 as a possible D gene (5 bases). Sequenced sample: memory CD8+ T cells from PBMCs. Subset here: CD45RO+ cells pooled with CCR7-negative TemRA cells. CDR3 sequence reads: CSVFGADVASTDTQYF. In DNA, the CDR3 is TGCAGCGTTTTTGGGGCCGACGTCGCTAGCACAGATACGCAGTATTTT.